These 15 T cell receptor beta chains were sequenced from one sample in a study of blood T cell repertoires in COVID-19. TCRdb's copy holds only in-frame clones and misses some; the assay was immunoSEQ multiplex PCR. The repertoire holds fewer than 250,000 clones, with approximately 89% as singletons. Sequencing was done on a sample of PBMCs or T cells enriched from blood (not recorded which). All receptors derive from a young woman who had been exposed to COVID-19.

V is TRBV5-8 and J is TRBJ2-3, with 10 bases aligning to TRBD2. J was trimmed by 1 base and V by 4 bases; bases with no gene match: 9. CDR1 SGHTS and CDR2 YDEGEE come from the germline V gene. The CDR3 spans 17 residues. The CDR3 loop is CASSPGTSVMGTDTQYF. CDR3 DNA sequence: TGTGCCAGCAGCCCCGGGACTAGCGTCATGGGCACAGATACGCAGTATTTT. The variable domain in full, with the rest retrieved from reference TRBV5-8 and TRBJ2-3, is EAGVTQSPTHLIKTRGQQATLRCSPISGHTSVYWYQQALGLGLQFLLWYDEGEERNRGNFPPRFSGRQFPNYSSELNVNALELEDSALYLCASSPGTSVMGTDTQYFGPGTRLTVL.

V gene TRBV6-5 combines with J gene TRBJ2-3, with D hard to call. V dropped 5 bases and J dropped 2 bases, with 8 bases sitting between them. The CDR3 has 13 amino acids. Germline V CDR1 and CDR2: MNHEY, SVGAGI. CDR3 in DNA: TGTGCCAGCAGTCCCCCAAACACAGATACGCAGTATTTT. Encoded protein: CASSPPNTDTQYF.

This chain uses TRBV29-1 with TRBJ1-1; D gene unclear. CDR3 length: 14 residues. V lost 4 bases to trimming and J lost 1 base, with 13 bases between them. Germline CDR1 is SQVTM and CDR2 is ANQGSEA. CDR3 bases: TGCAGCGTTGTGGCCCGTACTACGAACACTGAAGCTTTCTTT. Amino acid sequence: CSVVARTTNTEAFF.

The chain employs TRBV12-3 or TRBV12-4 and TRBJ2-2, with D unclear. The CDR3 consists of 11 residues. Trimming removed 4 bases at V and 5 bases at J, with 2 bases between. The DNA for the CDR3 is TGTGCCAGCAGTTCGACCGGGGAGCTGTTTTTT. It is translated as CASSSTGELFF.

The V and J genes are TRBV2 and TRBJ1-4; unclear D gene. The V and J ends lost 0 bases and 8 bases respectively, with 16 bases between them. Germline loops: CDR1 SNHLY, CDR2 FYNNEI. This CDR3 comprises 16 residues. CDR3 sequence: CASSEARGVRKEKLFF. The DNA for the CDR3 is TGTGCCAGCAGTGAAGCGAGAGGCGTCAGAAAGGAAAAACTGTTTTTT.

Comment on this clone: At one end, the junction sequence differs from germline, possibly due to a read error. V gene TRBV10-1 combines with J gene TRBJ2-2, with 7 positions matching TRBD2. The CDR3 contains 17 residues. From germline, CDR1 is WNHNN and CDR2 SYGVQD (reference sequence). The CDR3 spells CASSENPGGNYTGELFF. CDR3 bases: TGCGCCAGTAGTGAAAACCCCGGGGGGAATTACACCGGGGAGCTGTTTTTT.

The chain carries TRBV6-5 and TRBJ1-6; no firm D call. The V gene lost 6 bases and the J gene lost 7 bases, with 7 bases spanning the gap. This CDR3 is 12 amino acids long. Germline V CDR1 and CDR2: MNHEY, SVGAGI. DNA for the CDR3: TGTGCCAGCAGCGAGAGGAATTCACCCCTCCACTTT. Protein sequence: CASSERNSPLHF.

The V gene is TRBV5-1, the J gene TRBJ2-5, with TRBD2 matching 10 bases. With 2 bases clipped from V and 4 bases from J, the junction kept 8 bases outside the gene matches. The CDR3 has 16 amino acids. Germline-derived CDR1 and CDR2 are SGHRS and YFSETQ. This CDR3 reads CASSFVLPSGRETQYF. CDR3 bases: TGCGCCAGCAGCTTTGTTCTTCCTAGCGGGAGAGAGACCCAGTACTTC.

The genes are TRBV3-1 (or the pseudogene TRBV3-2) and TRBJ2-5, with TRBD2 as a possible D gene (6 bases). CDR3 length equals 13 residues. V was trimmed by 3 bases and J by 4 bases, leaving 9 bases between them. Germline CDR1 and CDR2: LGHDT and YNNKEL (reference sequence). CDR3 amino acids: CASSHWGGETQYF. The CDR3 DNA follows: TGTGCCAGCAGCCATTGGGGAGGAGAGACCCAGTACTTC.

The V call is TRBV10-1, the J call TRBJ1-4, with 8 bases that match TRBD1. This CDR3 is built from 19 residues. The germline V gene encodes CDR1 WNHNN and CDR2 SYGVQD (reference sequence). The J segment lost 4 bases and the V segment lost 3 bases, leaving 16 bases of the junction unmatched. The CDR3 nucleotides are TGCGCCAGCAGTGAATTGGGAGCCGGGACAGGCCTCATTAATGAAAAACTGTTTTTT. Its protein is CASSELGAGTGLINEKLFF.

This chain uses TRBV12-3 or TRBV12-4 with TRBJ1-1; D gene uncertain. The CDR3 contains 12 residues. Trimming left V 3 bases short and J 1 base short, with 3 bases between. The CDR3 sequence: CASSFQNTEAFF. CDR3 DNA sequence: TGTGCCAGCAGTTTCCAGAACACTGAAGCTTTCTTT.

V gene TRBV19 combines with J gene TRBJ1-2, with a possible D match to TRBD1 (6 bases). The germline V gene has CDR1 LNHDA and CDR2 SQIVND (reference sequence). The CDR3 has 13 amino acids. Trimming took off 8 bases at V and 2 bases at J, with 12 bases between the two ends. The CDR3 nucleotides are TGTGCCAGTGGGAACAGGGAAAACTATGGCTACACCTTC. Translating it yields CASGNRENYGYTF.

The chain's CDR3 is CASSHVAGGVYEQYF. The CDR3 DNA reads as TGTGCCAGCAGCCACGTAGCGGGAGGGGTCTACGAGCAGTACTTC. V usage is TRBV3-1 (or the pseudogene TRBV3-2) and J usage is TRBJ2-7; 11 nucleotides line up with TRBD2. CDR1 and CDR2 (germline): LGHDT, YNNKEL (reference sequence). The CDR3 has 15 amino acids. V lost 3 bases and J lost 3; bases outside the gene matches: 4.

This clone has just one count. The rearrangement joins TRBV30 to TRBJ1-1, with D possibly matching TRBD1 (5 bases). CDR3 length: 16 residues. Trimming removed 5 bases at V and 2 bases at J, with 21 bases between. The V gene's germline CDR1 is GTSNPN and CDR2 SVGIG (reference sequence). The CDR3 region has the DNA TGTGCCTGGGGCCCGGCGGGGGGGAGGCGAAACACTGAAGCTTTCTTT. It encodes CAWGPAGGRRNTEAFF.

About this clone itself: Other nucleotide sequences in the sample specify the same CDR3. This chain connects TRBV18 to TRBJ1-2, with 9 bases lining up with TRBD1. V gave up 0 bases and J gave up 5 bases; unmatched junction bases: 1. CDR1 KGHSH and CDR2 LQKENI come from the germline V gene. The CDR3 covers 14 residues. The CDR3 DNA reads TGTGCCAGCTCACCACCCGGGACAGGGTATGGCTACACCTTC. Its protein is CASSPPGTGYGYTF.